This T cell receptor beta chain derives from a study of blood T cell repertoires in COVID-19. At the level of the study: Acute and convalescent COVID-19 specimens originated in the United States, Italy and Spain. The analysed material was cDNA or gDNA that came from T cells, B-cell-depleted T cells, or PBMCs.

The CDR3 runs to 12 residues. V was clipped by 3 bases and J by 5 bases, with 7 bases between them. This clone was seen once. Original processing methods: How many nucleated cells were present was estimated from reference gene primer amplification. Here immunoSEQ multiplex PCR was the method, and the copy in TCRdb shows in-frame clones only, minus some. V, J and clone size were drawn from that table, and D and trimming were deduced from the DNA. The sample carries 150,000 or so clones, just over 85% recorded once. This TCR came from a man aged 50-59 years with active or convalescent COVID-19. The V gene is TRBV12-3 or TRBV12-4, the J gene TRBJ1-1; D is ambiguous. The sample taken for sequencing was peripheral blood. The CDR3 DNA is TGTGCCAGCAGTTTCGGTCAAACTGAAGCTTTCTTT. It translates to CASSFGQTEAFF.